This section outlines one T cell receptor beta chain sequence together with its context. As yet, its antigen is unknown. One junction end disagrees with the germline gene, perhaps due to a read error. Total RNA amounting to about 520 ng was the source from which TCR beta cDNA was made with a constant-region primer. For TCR beta, libraries were produced by three nested multiplex PCR rounds using slightly modified ARM-PCR. The two initial PCR rounds, approximately 10 cycles each, used TRBV1-TRBV30 forward and C-beta reverse primers. TCRdb reanalysed the multiplex PCR reads using MiXCR and keeps one entry per CDR3 protein. The sample contains roughly 200,000 distinct CDR3 sequences, around four fifths of which appear only once. This entry belongs to a study of tumor-infiltrating lymphocytes in primary liver carcinoma. Findings and limits, study-wide: Lower overlap was observed for tumor-adjacent and tumor-blood pairs relative to tumor region pairs. Only around 7-25% of top clones occurred in all five tumor regions.

From unsorted bulk tissue weighing roughly 17-31 mg, DNA and RNA were co-extracted. Germline CDR1 reads GTSNPN; CDR2 reads SVGIG (reference sequence). This CDR3 has 13 amino acids. The chain couples TRBV30 to TRBJ1-1; possible D gene TRBD1, 6 bases. The source material was tumor tissue from primary liver carcinoma. This TCR came from a man aged 40-55 years with primary liver carcinoma and hepatitis B virus infection. CDR3 region: CVWSGDRRIEAFF. CDR3 DNA sequence: TGTGTCTGGAGCGGAGACAGGCGCATTGAAGCTTTCTTT.